The rows below give T cell receptor beta chains drawn from one sample of a study of identical twins. TCRdb ran MiXCR on the 5' RACE reads and lists one entry per CDR3 protein. The sample includes some 600,000 distinct CDR3 sequences, just over 7% of them seen just once. These same records also appear under a second study, on yellow fever vaccine responses in identical twins.

The sample consisted of PBMCs. The receptors were sampled from a woman younger than 35 in good health. CDR3s include the opening cysteine and the closing phenylalanine or tryptophan. Fields, in order: clone size, D gene, J gene, CDR3 length, V gene, CDR3 DNA, CDR3 protein. D genes are given only for firm matches. Rows give clone size only sometimes, using once, few, many, or a class for an expanded clone.

>-|-|TRBJ1-1|13|TRBV2
TGTGCCAGCGAAACCGTTGGAGGCACTGAAGCTTTCTTT
CASETVGGTEAFF
>many|-|TRBJ2-2|16|TRBV7-7
TGTGCCAGCAGCGCGGCAGTCGGGGCGAACACCGGGGAGCTGTTTTTT
CASSAAVGANTGELFF
>-|-|TRBJ2-4|14|TRBV9
TGTGCCAGCAGCGCCCCGGGGTCCAAAAACATTCAGTACTTC
CASSAPGSKNIQYF
>-|-|TRBJ2-1|13|TRBV19
TGTGCCAGTACTTGGGGGGGCCAGCCTGAGCAGTTCTTC
CASTWGGQPEQFF
>many|TRBD2|TRBJ2-7|14|TRBV29-1
TGCAGCGTGAGCGGGAGGGCCGGTTCCTACGAGCAGTACTTC
CSVSGRAGSYEQYF
>-|TRBD2|TRBJ2-1|18|TRBV11-2
TGTGCCAGCAGCCGAGGCGTTTTGAGCGGGACGGTCTACAATGAGCAGTTCTTC
CASSRGVLSGTVYNEQFF
>few|TRBD1|TRBJ2-6|19|TRBV11-2
TGTGCCAGCAGCTTTAACGGACAGGGGATCTTTTCTGGGGCCAACGTCCTGACTTTC
CASSFNGQGIFSGANVLTF
>few|-|TRBJ2-7|14|TRBV2
TGTGCCAGCAGTGAAAACGTCAGTTCCTACGAGCAGTACTTC
CASSENVSSYEQYF
>few|-|TRBJ1-1|16|TRBV4-1
TGCGCCAGCAGCCAAGGGTCCGGGCTCGCGAACACTGAAGCTTTCTTT
CASSQGSGLANTEAFF
>many|-|TRBJ1-2|14|TRBV12-3/TRBV12-4
TGTGCCAGCAGTTTATTTGAACAGAACTATGGCTACACCTTC
CASSLFEQNYGYTF
>many|-|TRBJ2-3|14|TRBV12-3/TRBV12-4
TGTGCCAGCAGTTCACGGACGCTAGCAGATACGCAGTATTTT
CASSSRTLADTQYF
>-|-|TRBJ1-5|13|TRBV5-1
TGCGCCAGCAGGCAGGATAGCAATCAGCCCCAGCATTTT
CASRQDSNQPQHF
>many|-|TRBJ2-2|13|TRBV3-1
TGTGCCAGCAGCCAATCAGGCACCGGGGAGCTGTTTTTT
CASSQSGTGELFF
>few|-|TRBJ2-1|16|TRBV6-1
TGTGCCAGCAGTGAACCTATAAACAGGGTGTACAATGAGCAGTTCTTC
CASSEPINRVYNEQFF
>many|TRBD2|TRBJ2-7|12|TRBV15
TGTGCGACCGCGGGAGCTACCTACGAGCAGTACTTC
CATAGATYEQYF
>-|TRBD1|TRBJ2-3|15|TRBV5-1
TGCGCCAGCAGTATACCGGACAGGGTCTCAGATACGCAGTATTTT
CASSIPDRVSDTQYF
>few|-|TRBJ2-5|14|TRBV3-1
TGTGCCAGCAGCCAAGGGGGTCGCGGAGAGACCCAGTACTTC
CASSQGGRGETQYF
>-|-|TRBJ2-7|15|TRBV7-6
TGTGCCAGCAGCTTAGGGAGTCCGGGTCCCTACGAGCAGTACTTC
CASSLGSPGPYEQYF
>few|-|TRBJ1-1|14|TRBV6-5
TGTGCCAGCAGTTATGAAAGGGGAGGCACTGAAGCTTTCTTT
CASSYERGGTEAFF
>-|TRBD2|TRBJ2-3|16|TRBV7-9
TGTGCCAGCAGCCCAGAAGCGGGAGGTCGCACAGATACGCAGTATTTT
CASSPEAGGRTDTQYF
>few|-|TRBJ1-3|17|TRBV5-1
TGCGCCAGCAGCTTGGAGGGGCCGCCGAGCTCTGGAAACACCATATATTTT
CASSLEGPPSSGNTIYF
>-|-|TRBJ1-2|15|TRBV15
TGTGCCACCAGCAGAGATGTGGTCATCAAGGATGGCTACACCTTC
CATSRDVVIKDGYTF
>many|-|TRBJ1-6|13|TRBV7-9
TGTGCCAGCAGCTTAGTCACGGTGTCACCCCTCCACTTT
CASSLVTVSPLHF
>-|-|TRBJ2-5|10|TRBV29-1
TGCAGCGGTTTGAGGGAGACCCAGTACTTC
CSGLRETQYF
>few|-|TRBJ2-7|15|TRBV9
TGTGCCAGCAGCGCACAATCCTCAGGGACCTACGAGCAGTACTTC
CASSAQSSGTYEQYF
>-|TRBD1|TRBJ2-1|15|TRBV14
TGTGCCAGCAGCGGACCCGGGACAGGGTACAATGAGCAGTTCTTC
CASSGPGTGYNEQFF
>many|TRBD1|TRBJ2-2|15|TRBV5-1
TGCGCCAGCAGCGTTAGTGGACAGGGGACCGGGGAGCTGTTTTTT
CASSVSGQGTGELFF
>few|-|TRBJ2-5|10|TRBV28
TGTGCCAGCGTAGGGGAGACCCAGTACTTC
CASVGETQYF
>-|-|TRBJ1-4|14|TRBV12-3/TRBV12-4
TGTGCCAGCAGCGAGGCGGGGGCGCGGGAAAAACTGTTTTTT
CASSEAGAREKLFF
>few|-|TRBJ2-4|13|TRBV20-1
TGCAGCGCTCGGGATGTCGGGGAGAACATTCAGTACTTC
CSARDVGENIQYF
>many|TRBD1|TRBJ2-3|14|TRBV5-1
TGCGCCAGCAGCCCAGGACAGGGTCAAGATACGCAGTATTTT
CASSPGQGQDTQYF
>few|-|TRBJ2-3|14|TRBV6-1
TGTGCCACCGGGGATGGGGGGCACACAGATACGCAGTATTTT
CATGDGGHTDTQYF
>few|-|TRBJ1-1|12|TRBV7-9
TGTGCCAGCAGCCAGGGGCGGGGTGAAGCTTTCTTT
CASSQGRGEAFF
>few|TRBD1|TRBJ1-5|13|TRBV28
TGTGCCAGCGGTACAGGGGTGGATCAGCCCCAGCATTTT
CASGTGVDQPQHF
>many|TRBD2|TRBJ2-2|15|TRBV15
TGTGCCACCAGCAAAGGACTAGAAGGGACCGGGGAGCTGTTTTTT
CATSKGLEGTGELFF
>many|-|TRBJ2-1|14|TRBV29-1
TGCAGCGTTGATCCGGGGCTCTCCTACAATGAGCAGTTCTTC
CSVDPGLSYNEQFF
>-|TRBD2|TRBJ2-3|13|TRBV20-1
TGCAGTGCTAGAGATGGGAGCGCGGGGGAGAAGTATTTT
CSARDGSAGEKYF
>-|-|TRBJ1-1|12|TRBV29-1
TGCAGCGTCCGACCCCCGAACACTGAAGCTTTCTTT
CSVRPPNTEAFF
>few|-|TRBJ1-1|15|TRBV20-1
TGCAGTGCTACTCCTTTTTTGGCGGGCAACACTGAAGCTTTCTTT
CSATPFLAGNTEAFF
>-|-|TRBJ2-2|15|TRBV5-1
TGCGCCAGCAGCCCGTGGACGGAGAACACCGGGGAGCTGTTTTTT
CASSPWTENTGELFF
>-|TRBD1|TRBJ2-1|16|TRBV10-1
TGCGCCAGCAGTGACTTGGGGGACAGCCGCTACAATGAGCAGTTCTTC
CASSDLGDSRYNEQFF
>few|TRBD1|TRBJ1-1|11|TRBV29-1
TGCAGCAGCCGACAGGGCTCTGAAGCTTTCTTT
CSSRQGSEAFF
>few|TRBD2|TRBJ2-7|16|TRBV18
TGTGCCAGCTCACATCGACTAGCGGAGGGAGGTTACGAGCAGTACTTC
CASSHRLAEGGYEQYF
>-|-|TRBJ2-7|15|TRBV4-1
TGCGCCAGCAGCCAAGAAGGCCCCGGAACCTACGAGCAGTACTTC
CASSQEGPGTYEQYF
>few|-|TRBJ2-4|13|TRBV28
TGTGCCAGCAGTTTCCACAGGCTAGGCATTCAGTACTTC
CASSFHRLGIQYF
>few|TRBD2|TRBJ2-1|17|TRBV12-3/TRBV12-4
TGTGCCAGCAGTTTAGTCCCGGGACTAGCGGGCTACAATGAGCAGTTCTTC
CASSLVPGLAGYNEQFF
>few|-|TRBJ1-5|14|TRBV2
TGTGCCAGCAGTGATATCCTTGGGAATCAGCCCCAGCATTTT
CASSDILGNQPQHF
>many|-|TRBJ2-2|17|TRBV3-1
TGTGCCAGCAGCCAAAAAGGTGGGGAGTGGAACACCGGGGAGCTGTTTTTT
CASSQKGGEWNTGELFF